This TCR beta chain was captured by sequencing in a study of chemoradiotherapy in HPV16-positive cancers. Study-wide points: Functional assays defining HPV-specific T cells used only a couple of HPV16-positive patients. During treatment, candidate HPV-specific clones and E7-related motifs expanded in tumor.

Over chemoradiotherapy, repertoires were sampled more than once. The table came from immunoSEQ multiplex PCR; TCRdb's copy has only in-frame clones and leaves some out. The data show fewer than 9,500 clones, roughly 70% seen once. Remarks on this clone: Its specificity is not known.

Germline CDR1 and CDR2: SGHRS and YFSETQ. This CDR3 is 12 amino acids long. Trimming took 2 bases from V and 4 from J, leaving 7 bases between them. The chain is built from TRBV5-1 and TRBJ2-7; no firm D call. Specimen: tumor tissue, collected from a patient who underwent chemoradiotherapy. This TCR derives from a human donor with HPV-associated anogenital cancer. CDR3 nucleotides: TGCGCCAGCAGCTTTGAAGGTTACGAGCAGTACTTC. Translating it yields CASSFEGYEQYF.